This T cell receptor (beta chain) was obtained from a study of blood T cells in healthy people across ages. Study-wide findings and caveats: PBMCs were not sorted, which prevented a conclusive comparison of naive versus antigen-experienced cells.

A sample-barcoded 5' primer and a J-beta primer mix were used in a second PCR of about 7 to 11 cycles. TCRdb re-called the 5' RACE reads with MiXCR, one entry per CDR3 protein. The repertoire includes 1.5 million to 2 million distinct CDR3 sequences, roughly two fifths of them detected once, and under 25% sits in the top ten. A word on this clonotype: What it binds is not known.

The V gene lost 3 bases and the J gene lost 8 bases, with 16 bases spanning the gap. CDR1 is SGHDN, CDR2 FVKESK, per germline. This CDR3 has 14 residues. Every sample yielded at least 7 million isolated PBMCs. Sequencing used blood. This receptor was obtained from a human donor in good health. The chain recombines TRBV14 with TRBJ1-2; D is unresolved. The CDR3, as DNA: TGTGCCAGCAGCCAGCTCGTTAACACGGGCGGCTACACCTTC. Translation: CASSQLVNTGGYTF.